This is a list of T cell receptor beta chains from one sample in a study of shared clonotypes between healthy human individuals. Assay: immunoSEQ multiplex PCR; the TCRdb copy retains only in-frame clones and omits some. The sample consists of some 2,000,000 clones, about 95% of them appearing once. Sequenced sample: naive CD8+ T cells sorted from blood. The origin of the receptors is a man between 18 and 29 years old in good health. CDR3s include the opening cysteine and the closing phenylalanine or tryptophan. A D gene is named only where the DNA matches it firmly. Clone size is shown for a subset of rows, as once, few, many or a class of expanded clone.

V gene	D gene	J gene	clone size	CDR3 DNA	CDR3 protein
TRBV4-3	TRBD1	TRBJ1-1	once	TGCGCCAGCAGCCACCTACAGGGGGCGAGTGACACTGAAGCTTTCTTT	CASSHLQGASDTEAFF
TRBV28	.	TRBJ1-1	.	TGTGCCAGCAGGTATACAGGTCAGGGTGAAGCTTTCTTT	CASRYTGQGEAFF
TRBV27	TRBD1	TRBJ1-2	.	TGTGCCAGCACAAAGATCGGGACAGACTATGGCTACACCTTC	CASTKIGTDYGYTF
TRBV4-3	.	TRBJ2-1	.	TGCGCCAGCACCCCCGGGAGCTCCTACAATGAGCAGTTCTTC	CASTPGSSYNEQFF
TRBV5-6	TRBD2	TRBJ2-1	.	TGTGCCAGCAGCCTCGGACTAGCGCTCAATGAGCAGTTCTTC	CASSLGLALNEQFF
TRBV4-3	TRBD1	TRBJ2-2	.	TGCGCCAGCAGCCAAGGACAGGGATCCTACACCGGGGAGCTGTTTTTT	CASSQGQGSYTGELFF
TRBV13	.	TRBJ2-1	.	TGTGCCAGCAGCTCACTAGTGTGGCATGAGCAGTTCTTC	CASSSLVWHEQFF
TRBV7-9	.	TRBJ2-7	.	TGTGCCAGCAGCTTAGAATATGGGTACGAGCAGTACTTC	CASSLEYGYEQYF
TRBV19	TRBD1	TRBJ1-3	.	TGTGCCAGTAGTACCGTCTCGACAGGGGACTCTGGAAACACCATATATTTT	CASSTVSTGDSGNTIYF
TRBV9	.	TRBJ2-1	.	TGTGCCAGCAGCGCCTCCTACAATGAGCAGTTCTTC	CASSASYNEQFF
TRBV7-2	TRBD2	TRBJ2-7	once	TGTGCCAGCAGCTTACACCCTAGCGGGACCTACGAGCAGTACTTC	CASSLHPSGTYEQYF
TRBV27	.	TRBJ2-7	.	TGTGCCAGCAGTCCTACAGCGGCCTGGGAGCAGTACTTC	CASSPTAAWEQYF
TRBV7-9	.	TRBJ1-1	.	TGTGCCAGCAGCTCGGGGCTTTCCCGGGACACTGAAGCTTTCTTT	CASSSGLSRDTEAFF
TRBV19	TRBD2	TRBJ2-2	once	TGTGCCAGTAGTATGCTAGCGGGAGGGCCGGGCACCGGGGAGCTGTTTTTT	CASSMLAGGPGTGELFF
TRBV19	TRBD1	TRBJ1-1	.	TGTGCCAGTACCCCGACAGGGGGCACTGAAGCTTTCTTT	CASTPTGGTEAFF
TRBV29-1	.	TRBJ2-7	.	TGCAGCGTTGAAGAGGGTTATGGCTACGAGCAGTACTTC	CSVEEGYGYEQYF
TRBV11-3	.	TRBJ1-6	.	TGTGCCAGCAGCTCCGCAGCGGGACACGGTAGTTCACCCCTCCACTTT	CASSSAAGHGSSPLHF
TRBV4-3	TRBD1	TRBJ1-1	.	TGCGCCAGCAGCCACGGAACAGGGGTGAACACTGAAGCTTTCTTT	CASSHGTGVNTEAFF
TRBV6-1	TRBD1	TRBJ2-7	.	TGTGCCAGCAGTCCCCCTGAACAGGGGGTTGACGAGCAGTACTTC	CASSPPEQGVDEQYF
TRBV4-3	.	TRBJ2-7	.	TGCGCCAGCAGCCGCGGACAGGGAGGGTCCTACGAGCAGTACTTC	CASSRGQGGSYEQYF
TRBV7-9	.	TRBJ2-3	.	TGTGCCAGCAGCTCCCCGGGAGCAGATACGCAGTATTTT	CASSSPGADTQYF
TRBV15	.	TRBJ1-1	.	TGTGCCACCTTAAGCCAAACCGGACTCACGAAAAGAGACACTGAAGCTTTCTTT	CATLSQTGLTKRDTEAFF
TRBV9	.	TRBJ1-4	.	TGTGCCAGCAGCGTAGACGGTTTCAATGAAAAACTGTTTTTT	CASSVDGFNEKLFF
TRBV7-9	.	TRBJ1-1	.	TGTGCCAGCAGCCCCCCCGGGGGACCTATTGAAGCTTTCTTT	CASSPPGGPIEAFF
TRBV9	.	TRBJ1-1	.	TGTGCCAGCAGCGTAGTGCGAAGCCTAAACACTGAAGCTTTCTTT	CASSVVRSLNTEAFF
TRBV2	TRBD1	TRBJ1-4	.	TGTGCCAGCAGTGAGTGGGGCAGGGGGAGAACTAATGAAAAACTGTTTTTT	CASSEWGRGRTNEKLFF
TRBV13	.	TRBJ2-2	.	TGTGCCAGCAGCTTGAACAGCAAGAACACCGGGGAGCTGTTTTTT	CASSLNSKNTGELFF
TRBV6-6	TRBD1	TRBJ2-3	.	TGTGCCAGCACCGCCCACAGGGGGCCCACAGATACGCAGTATTTT	CASTAHRGPTDTQYF
TRBV9	TRBD2	TRBJ2-3	.	TGTGCCAGCTCTCGTTGGGGCACTAGCGGAGATACGCAGTATTTT	CASSRWGTSGDTQYF
TRBV7-9	.	TRBJ2-2	.	TGTGCCAGCAGCTTAGGGGCCACGAACACCGGGGAGCTGTTTTTT	CASSLGATNTGELFF
TRBV4-1	TRBD1	TRBJ2-3	.	TGCGCCAGCAGCCTGGACAGGGGGGGAGATACGCAGTATTTT	CASSLDRGGDTQYF
TRBV7-9	.	TRBJ2-7	.	TGTGCCAGCAGCCCCAGGGGTAACTACGAGCAGTACTTC	CASSPRGNYEQYF
TRBV9	TRBD2	TRBJ2-3	.	TGTGCCAGCAGCGTTTACCCTAGCGGAGTAACTAGCACAGATACGCAGTATTTT	CASSVYPSGVTSTDTQYF
TRBV13	TRBD1	TRBJ2-3	.	TGTGCCAGCAGCTTCTGGCCGGGACAGGGCTTGCCAGATACGCAGTATTTT	CASSFWPGQGLPDTQYF
TRBV6-4	.	TRBJ2-1	.	TGTGCCAGCAGTGACTCGTGGGGGGATGAGCAGTTCTTC	CASSDSWGDEQFF
TRBV4-1	TRBD2	TRBJ2-1	.	TGCGCCAGCAGCCTACTAGCGGGAGGCTCCTACAATGAGCAGTTCTTC	CASSLLAGGSYNEQFF
TRBV11-1	.	TRBJ1-1	.	TGTGCCAGCATCCCGATGGGGGAGAACACTGAAGCTTTCTTT	CASIPMGENTEAFF
TRBV19	TRBD2	TRBJ2-3	.	TGTGCCAGTAGTTCAGATAGCGGGATGAGCACAGATACGCAGTATTTT	CASSSDSGMSTDTQYF
TRBV4-1	.	TRBJ2-7	.	TGCGCCAGCAGCCAAGTCGACAGATCCTACGAGCAGTACTTC	CASSQVDRSYEQYF
TRBV6-1	.	TRBJ2-7	.	TGTGCCAGCAGTGAAACGGGAGTCCCCTACGAGCAGTACTTC	CASSETGVPYEQYF
TRBV4-2	.	TRBJ1-6	few	TGTGCCAGCCCCTCTTTCCCCCTCCACTTT	CASPSFPLHF
TRBV4-3	.	TRBJ2-3	.	TGCGCCAGCAGCCAAGTCGACTCCGATTTAACTCCGGTCACAGATACGCAGTATTTT	CASSQVDSDLTPVTDTQYF
TRBV7-9	TRBD2	TRBJ2-1	.	TGTGCCAGCAGCTTAGAAGAGATGCGTCTAGCGGGAGGGGGGCAGTTCTTC	CASSLEEMRLAGGGQFF
TRBV7-9	TRBD1	TRBJ2-5	.	TGTGCCAGCAGCTCCGACTCGGACAGGGGACCCCAAGAGACCCAGTACTTC	CASSSDSDRGPQETQYF
TRBV11-2	.	TRBJ2-7	.	TGTGCCAGCAGCTTATCGGCCACCTTTGGGTACGAGCAGTACTTC	CASSLSATFGYEQYF
TRBV28	.	TRBJ1-5	.	TGTGCCAGCAGTTTATATCGGGACATCAATCAGCCCCAGCATTTT	CASSLYRDINQPQHF
TRBV13	.	TRBJ2-5	.	TGTGCCAGCAGCCCCAGCGCCAACCAAGAGACCCAGTACTTC	CASSPSANQETQYF
TRBV10-3	.	TRBJ2-2	.	TGTGCCATGGTCCGTCTTGACACCGGGGAGCTGTTTTTT	CAMVRLDTGELFF
TRBV27	.	TRBJ2-1	few	TGTGCCAGCAGTTTCGGGAGCTACAATGAGCAGTTCTTC	CASSFGSYNEQFF
TRBV11-2	TRBD2	TRBJ2-5	.	TGTGCCAGCAGCTTGGCGGGGGGGCCCCAAGAGACCCAGTACTTC	CASSLAGGPQETQYF